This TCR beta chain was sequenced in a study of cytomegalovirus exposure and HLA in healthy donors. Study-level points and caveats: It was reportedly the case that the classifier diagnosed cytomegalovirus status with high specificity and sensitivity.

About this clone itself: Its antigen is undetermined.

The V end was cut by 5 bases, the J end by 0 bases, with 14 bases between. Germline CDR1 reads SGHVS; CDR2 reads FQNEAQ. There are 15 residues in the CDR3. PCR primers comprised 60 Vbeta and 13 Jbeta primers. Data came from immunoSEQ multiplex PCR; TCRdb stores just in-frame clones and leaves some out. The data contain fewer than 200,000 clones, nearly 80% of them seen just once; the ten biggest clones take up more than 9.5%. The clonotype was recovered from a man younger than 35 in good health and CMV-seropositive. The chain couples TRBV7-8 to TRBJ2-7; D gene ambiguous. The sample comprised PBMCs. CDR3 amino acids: CASSTRGRGSYEQYF. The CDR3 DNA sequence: TGTGCCAGCAGCACGCGAGGTAGAGGCTCCTACGAGCAGTACTTC.